This passage covers 8 T cell receptor beta chains from one sample sequenced in a study of T cells expressing NK-cell markers. From the 5' RACE reads, TCRdb lists one entry per CDR3 protein and no DNA. Its clone listing holds 450,000 to 600,000 distinct CDR3 sequences. The sample consisted of blood T cells: a sorted CD56 or NKG2C T cell subset, CD4+ or CD8+ T cells, or bulk PBMC T cells (not recorded which). These receptors were taken from a man younger than 35 in good health.

This chain joins TRBV6-5 and TRBJ1-6; the D call from TCRdb, TRBD1, cannot be confirmed without DNA. The CDR3 covers 14 residues. Germline values: CDR1 MNHEY, CDR2 SVGAGI. The CDR3 sequence is CASSYDRNNSPLHF.

The chain couples TRBV5-1 to TRBJ2-3; TCRdb's D gene call, TRBD2, goes unchecked for lack of DNA. Germline loops: CDR1 SGHRS, CDR2 YFSETQ. CDR3 size: 16 residues. CDR3 protein: CASSLEAVGNTDTQYF.

V is TRBV29-1 and J is TRBJ2-1; TCRdb returns TRBD2, unconfirmable since there is no DNA. Per germline, CDR1 SQVTM and CDR2 ANQGSEA. The CDR3 spans 13 residues. CDR3 amino acids: CSVDPSGDNEQFF.

The chain carries TRBV2 and TRBJ2-1; TCRdb names TRBD2, which stays unverified in the absence of DNA. Germline V gene data show CDR1 as SNHLY and CDR2 as FYNNEI. CDR3 length equals 16 residues. The CDR3: CASTPEVTSGTYEQFF.

V is TRBV12-3 or TRBV12-4 and J is TRBJ1-1; the D gene TCRdb calls, TRBD1, cannot be checked with no DNA. The CDR3 totals 14 residues. This chain's CDR3 is CASSRTVMNTEAFF.

This chain connects TRBV6-5 to TRBJ2-7. This CDR3 spans 14 amino acids. CDR1 is MNHEY and CDR2 is SVGAGI in the germline V gene. CDR3 protein: CASRPIHVSYEQYF.

V and J are TRBV12-3 or TRBV12-4 and TRBJ2-7; TCRdb's D gene call, TRBD2, goes unchecked for lack of DNA. The CDR3 loop spans 14 amino acids. CDR3 in amino acids: CASSPGLAGAEQYF.

The chain combines TRBV7-9 with TRBJ1-1; TCRdb's D call, TRBD1, is unchecked because there is no DNA. Germline assignment: CDR1 SEHNR and CDR2 FQNEAQ (reference sequence). The CDR3 spans 15 residues. The CDR3 protein is CASSFVPGQGTEAFF.